The 16 T cell receptor beta chains below were found in one sample sequenced in a study of cytomegalovirus exposure and HLA in healthy donors. The PCR contained 60 Vbeta and 13 Jbeta primers. Data came from immunoSEQ multiplex PCR; TCRdb stores just in-frame clones and leaves some out. The profile shows around 200,000 clones, over 70% of them singletons. Sample: PBMCs. All receptors derive from a man aged 45-60 years in good health and CMV-seronegative.

The chain links TRBV7-9 to TRBJ1-2; 7 nucleotides agree with TRBD1. The germline V gene has CDR1 SEHNR and CDR2 FQNEAQ (reference sequence). The V and J ends lost 2 bases and 6 bases, in that order; junction bases with no gene match: 12. The CDR3 extends over 16 amino acids. The CDR3 protein is CASSLSGRQGGHGYTF. The CDR3 nucleotides read TGTGCCAGCAGCTTAAGCGGTCGACAGGGAGGTCATGGCTACACCTTC.

The chain has TRBV5-1 and TRBJ1-3; D is undetermined. V shed 2 bases and J shed 0 bases, with 15 bases lying between them. Germline CDR1 SGHRS, CDR2 YFSETQ. The CDR3 consists of 17 residues. In nucleotides, the CDR3 is TGCGCCAGCAGCTTCGAACCAGGTCGGGGCTCTGGAAACACCATATATTTT. Its translation is CASSFEPGRGSGNTIYF.

V usage is TRBV6-5 and J usage is TRBJ2-1, with TRBD2 matching 11 bases. V trimming: 7 bases; J trimming: 8 bases; junction bases outside the gene matches: 10. The CDR3 consists of 15 residues. The V gene's germline CDR1 is MNHEY and CDR2 SVGAGI. CDR3 nucleotides: TGTGCCAGCACCATGGGACTAGCGGACGGGGATGAGCAGTTCTTC. Residues: CASTMGLADGDEQFF.

The chain recombines TRBV11-2 with TRBJ2-2; D gene unclear. CDR1 is SGHAT and CDR2 is FQNNGV in the germline V gene. V gave up 2 bases and J gave up 8 bases, with 3 bases separating them. The length of the CDR3 is 11 residues. CDR3 bases: TGTGCCAGCAGCTTATCAGGGGAGCTGTTTTTT. Translated, it gives CASSLSGELFF.

V and J are TRBV7-2 and TRBJ2-5; D is perhaps TRBD2 (6 bases). Trimming took 2 bases from V and 2 from J, leaving 15 bases between them. The germline V gene encodes CDR1 SGHTA and CDR2 FQGNSA. CDR3 size: 16 residues. The CDR3 spells CASSLSWMAGQETQYF. CDR3 nucleotides: TGTGCCAGCAGCTTATCGTGGATGGCGGGGCAAGAGACCCAGTACTTC.

This clone has only a few counts. The chain has TRBV2 and TRBJ1-5; D unclear. The CDR3 has 12 residues. Trimming took 7 bases from V and 5 from J, leaving 9 bases between them. Germline V gene data show CDR1 as SNHLY and CDR2 as FYNNEI. CDR3 protein: CASKESDQPQHF. For the CDR3, the DNA is TGTGCCAGCAAGGAAAGCGATCAGCCCCAGCATTTT.

This CDR3 reads CATSRDISNQPQHF. The CDR3 DNA is TGTGCCACTTCTCGGGACATTAGCAATCAGCCCCAGCATTTT. The chain combines TRBV7-9 with TRBJ1-5, with D perhaps TRBD1 (6 bases). This CDR3 comprises 14 residues. The V end lost 10 bases, the J end lost 0 bases, and 13 bases lay between the germline ends. The germline V gene has CDR1 SEHNR and CDR2 FQNEAQ (reference sequence). The variable domain in full, completed from reference TRBV7-9 and TRBJ1-5, reads DTGVSQNPRHKITKRGQNVTFRCDPISEHNRLYWYRQTLGQGPEFLTYFQNEAQLEKSRLLSDRFSAERPKGSFSTLEIQRTEQGDSAMYLCATSRDISNQPQHFGDGTRLSIL.

The chain recombines TRBV27 with TRBJ1-4; D unclear. Trimming cost V 5 bases and J 7 bases, with 14 bases left between them. From germline, CDR1 is MNHEY and CDR2 SMNVEV (reference sequence). The CDR3 is made up of 14 amino acids. The chain's CDR3 is CASSPRVEGEKLFF. The CDR3, as DNA: TGTGCCAGCAGTCCTCGGGTGGAGGGTGAAAAACTGTTTTTT.

The rearrangement joins TRBV11-2 to TRBJ2-7; TRBD1 matches 7 bases. CDR3 length equals 14 residues. Trimming removed 6 bases from V and 4 bases from J; junction bases left unmatched: 9. In germline, CDR1 is SGHAT, CDR2 FQNNGV. DNA for the CDR3: TGTGCCAGCAGGTCTTACAGGGGTTTGTACGAGCAGTACTTC. Its translation is CASRSYRGLYEQYF.

The rearrangement uses TRBV11-2 and TRBJ1-1; 7 positions match TRBD1. CDR1 is SGHAT, CDR2 FQNNGV, per germline. Losses at the gene ends were 5 bases for V and 1 base for J; bases not matched to a gene: 4. The CDR3 totals 14 residues. The CDR3 DNA follows: TGTGCCAGCAGCCCCGGGACAGCGAACACTGAAGCTTTCTTT. This gives the protein CASSPGTANTEAFF.

In its sample, this clone was seen once. The chain recombines TRBV12-5 with TRBJ2-5; D gene unclear. V gave up 4 bases and J gave up 0 bases, with 9 bases separating them. Germline V gene lookup returns CDR1 LGHNT and CDR2 FRNRAP. The CDR3 runs to 14 residues. The CDR3 reads CASGSSLYQETQYF. The DNA of the CDR3 is TGTGCTAGTGGTTCCTCGTTGTACCAAGAGACCCAGTACTTC.

The J gene is TRBJ1-1, the V gene TRBV30, with TRBD1 matching 7 bases. The V gene's germline CDR1 is GTSNPN and CDR2 SVGIG (reference sequence). The CDR3 totals 13 residues. V lost 0 bases, J lost 4 bases, and 2 bases stayed unmatched. CDR3 loop: CAWSVAGGTEAFF. The CDR3 DNA is TGTGCCTGGAGTGTAGCAGGGGGCACTGAAGCTTTCTTT.

This sequence joins TRBV18 and TRBJ1-1; TRBD1 matches at 9 bases. Germline CDR1 and CDR2: KGHSH and LQKENI. V was pared by 4 bases and J by 5 bases, with 2 bases of the junction left unmatched. CDR3 length: 13 amino acids. The CDR3 DNA sequence: TGTGCCAGCTCACGACAGGGGGGAACTGAAGCTTTCTTT. Protein product: CASSRQGGTEAFF.

The CDR3 DNA sequence: TGTGCCAGCAGCTTAGGGGCTAACACTGAAGCTTTCTTT. It codes for CASSLGANTEAFF. The chain uses TRBV7-9 and TRBJ1-1, with unresolved D. The germline V gene has CDR1 SEHNR and CDR2 FQNEAQ (reference sequence). V was clipped by 1 base and J by 2 bases, with 5 bases between them. The CDR3 is made up of 13 amino acids. Full variable domain (missing parts from reference TRBV7-9 and TRBJ1-1): DTGVSQNPRHKITKRGQNVTFRCDPISEHNRLYWYRQTLGQGPEFLTYFQNEAQLEKSRLLSDRFSAERPKGSFSTLEIQRTEQGDSAMYLCASSLGANTEAFFGQGTRLTVV.

The chain couples TRBV18 to TRBJ2-1; the D gene is possibly TRBD2 (5 bases). Trimming left V 1 base short and J 8 bases short, with 9 bases between. Germline values: CDR1 KGHSH, CDR2 LQKENI. This CDR3 is 13 amino acids long. The CDR3 nucleotides read TGTGCCAGCTCACCACTCCGGGGTGATGAGCAGTTCTTC. Its translation: CASSPLRGDEQFF.

V is TRBV19 and J is TRBJ1-4; D may be TRBD1 (5 bases). The CDR3 has 15 amino acids. With 6 bases removed from V and 0 bases from J, the gap between germline ends came to 11 bases. Germline lookup yields CDR1 LNHDA and CDR2 SQIVND (reference sequence). DNA of the CDR3: TGTGCCAGTAGCTCCCTGGGGCCAACTAATGAAAAACTGTTTTTT. Translated: CASSSLGPTNEKLFF.